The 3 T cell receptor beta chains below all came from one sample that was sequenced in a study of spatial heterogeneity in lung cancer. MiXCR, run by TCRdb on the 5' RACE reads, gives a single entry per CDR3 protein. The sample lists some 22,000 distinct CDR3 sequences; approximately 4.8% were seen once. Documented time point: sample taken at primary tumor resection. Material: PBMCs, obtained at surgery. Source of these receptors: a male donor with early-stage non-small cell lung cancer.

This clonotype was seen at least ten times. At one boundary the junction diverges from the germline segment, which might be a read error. In nucleotides, the CDR3 is TGTGCCACCAGTCCTGTGAACTACGAGCAGTACTTC. It is translated as CATSPVNYEQYF. This chain uses TRBV6-2 or TRBV6-3 with TRBJ2-7; D is ambiguous. Germline V gives CDR1 MNHEY, CDR2 SVGEGT. This CDR3 comprises 12 residues.

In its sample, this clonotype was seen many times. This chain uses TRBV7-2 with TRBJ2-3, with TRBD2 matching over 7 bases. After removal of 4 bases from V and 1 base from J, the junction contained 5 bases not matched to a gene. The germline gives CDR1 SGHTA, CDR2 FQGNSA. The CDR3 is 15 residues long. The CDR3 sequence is CASSSSAGRTDTQYF. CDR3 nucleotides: TGTGCCAGCAGCTCCTCAGCGGGGCGCACAGATACGCAGTATTTT.

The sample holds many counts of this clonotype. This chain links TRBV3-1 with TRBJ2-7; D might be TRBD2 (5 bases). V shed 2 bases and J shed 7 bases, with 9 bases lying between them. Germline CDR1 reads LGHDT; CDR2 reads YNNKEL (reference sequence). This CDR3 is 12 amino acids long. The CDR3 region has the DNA TGTGCCAGCAGCCAACGTACGGGGGAGCAGTACTTC. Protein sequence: CASSQRTGEQYF.